This record concerns one T cell receptor beta chain sequence. The antigen remains undetermined. The libraries were made with immunoSEQ v3. Method: immunoSEQ multiplex PCR; TCRdb's copy keeps in-frame clones and lacks some. This sample carries 9,500 to 15,000 clones, 50% to 75% of them seen once, and the ten largest clones take about 7.4%. The sample is drawn from a study of TIL therapy for anti-PD-1-resistant metastatic lung cancer. Study-wide results and limits: TIL cultures after expansion showed higher clonality and lower diversity than baseline tumor (median around 5.9% vs 31%). Many TIL product clones were absent from baseline tumor, suggesting clonal contraction.

The sample's time point: pre-treatment sample, taken before nivolumab and TIL therapy. Most excised metastases sampled were pleural nodules or supraclavicular lymph nodes. Tumors were harvested before any PD-1/PD-L1 blockade. Adults with stage 4 NSCLC were enrolled in a phase I trial. This specimen was tumor tissue, taken at baseline. The sequence derives from a person aged 30 to 80 with non-small cell lung cancer.

CDR3 nucleotide sequence: TGTGCCACCAGTGCGGACAGCTCCTACGAGCAGTACTTC. Amino acid sequence: CATSADSSYEQYF. This chain joins TRBV24-1 and TRBJ2-7; D perhaps matches TRBD1 (6 bases). The CDR3 consists of 13 residues. The germline V gene has CDR1 KGHDR and CDR2 SFDVKD. The V and J ends lost 5 bases and 0 bases respectively, with 7 bases between them.